The next 20 T cell receptor beta chains were all read from a single sample in a study of blood T cell repertoires in COVID-19. Produced via immunoSEQ multiplex PCR; TCRdb's table is partial and in-frame only. The table lists 490,000 or so clones, more than 85% of them singletons. Sequencing used PBMCs or T cells enriched from blood (not recorded which). Receptors originate from an older woman who had recovered from COVID-19.

This clone appeared once. The chain joins TRBV27 to TRBJ2-1; 7 bases line up with TRBD1. The CDR3 length is 15 residues. Germline CDR1 and CDR2: MNHEY and SMNVEV (reference sequence). The V gene end was trimmed by 4 bases and the J gene end by 9 bases; junction bases not matched to a gene: 12. The CDR3 loop is CASSSDRVLQGEQFF. The DNA for the CDR3 is TGTGCCAGCAGTTCAGACAGGGTGCTGCAGGGTGAGCAGTTCTTC.

The rearrangement links TRBV10-1 to TRBJ1-2, with D possibly TRBD1 on 5 matching bases. V shed 4 bases and J shed 2 bases, with 8 bases lying between them. Germline V CDR1 and CDR2: WNHNN, SYGVQD (reference sequence). The CDR3 covers 13 residues. CDR3 bases: TGCGCCAGCAGTGGCGACAGAAACTATGGCTACACCTTC. Amino acid sequence: CASSGDRNYGYTF.

The V gene is TRBV20-1, the J gene TRBJ1-5, with a weak D call TRBD1 (5 bases). Germline V lookup: CDR1 DFQATT, CDR2 SNEGSKA (reference sequence). This CDR3 region has 11 residues. Trimming left V 7 bases short and J 2 bases short, with 6 bases between. CDR3 sequence reads: CSVGGNQPQHF. The CDR3 DNA sequence: TGCAGTGTAGGGGGCAATCAGCCCCAGCATTTT.

The chain employs TRBV12-3 or TRBV12-4 and TRBJ1-1; tentatively, D is TRBD1 (6 bases). Trimming removed 6 bases at V and 1 base at J, with 9 bases between. CDR3 length: 13 residues. CDR3 in DNA: TGTGCCAGCAGACAGGGTGAGAACACTGAAGCTTTCTTT. Protein sequence: CASRQGENTEAFF.

This rearrangement joins TRBV3-1 (or the pseudogene TRBV3-2) to TRBJ2-1; 8 nucleotides align to TRBD1. Germline CDR1 is LGHDT and CDR2 is YNNKEL (reference sequence). The ends lost 5 bases at V and 9 bases at J; junction bases unmatched: 9. The CDR3 is 14 residues long. The CDR3 DNA follows: TGTGCCAGCAGCTGGGCCGGGACAGGAGGTGAGCAGTTCTTC. It yields the protein CASSWAGTGGEQFF.

The chain couples TRBV2 to TRBJ2-3; TRBD2 agrees at 12 bases. CDR3 length: 15 residues. V lost 4 bases and J lost 4; bases outside the gene matches: 3. In germline, CDR1 is SNHLY, CDR2 FYNNEI. CDR3 region: CASSGLAGGPDTQYF. In DNA, the CDR3 is TGTGCCAGCAGTGGGCTAGCGGGGGGGCCAGATACGCAGTATTTT.

The V gene is TRBV5-6, the J gene TRBJ1-5; D is possibly TRBD1 (5 bases). The CDR3 loop spans 14 amino acids. Germline loops: CDR1 SGHDT, CDR2 YYEEEE. The V end lost 0 bases, the J end lost 4 bases, and 8 bases lay between the germline ends. The CDR3: CASSLDRSNQPQHF. In nucleotides, the CDR3 is TGTGCCAGCAGCTTGGACAGGAGTAATCAGCCCCAGCATTTT.

This clone was observed a single time. The V call is TRBV11-2, the J call TRBJ1-3; tentatively, D is TRBD1 (6 bases). Germline V gene data show CDR1 as SGHAT and CDR2 as FQNNGV. Trimming took off 2 bases at V and 2 bases at J, with 10 bases between the two ends. The CDR3 has 15 residues. The CDR3 sequence: CASSLNQGPGNTIYF. As DNA, the CDR3 is TGTGCCAGCAGCTTAAACCAGGGGCCTGGAAACACCATATATTTT.

The chain carries TRBV27 and TRBJ2-6; 12 positions match TRBD2. In germline, CDR1 is MNHEY, CDR2 SMNVEV (reference sequence). This CDR3 is built from 19 residues. V gave up 1 base and J gave up 0 bases; unmatched junction bases: 4. The CDR3 region is CASSLWASGGASGANVLTF. The CDR3 nucleotides are TGTGCCAGCAGTTTATGGGCTAGCGGGGGGGCCTCTGGGGCCAACGTCCTGACTTTC. The whole variable domain, remainder taken from reference TRBV27 and TRBJ2-6, is EAQVTQNPRYLITVTGKKLTVTCSQNMNHEYMSWYRQDPGLGLRQIYYSMNVEVTDKGDVPEGYKVSRKEKRNFPLILESPSPNQTSLYFCASSLWASGGASGANVLTFGAGSRLTVL.

The V gene is TRBV5-1, the J gene TRBJ2-5, with 9 bases lining up with TRBD1. V trimming: 5 bases; J trimming: 4 bases; junction bases outside the gene matches: 6. The length of the CDR3 is 14 residues. Germline V gives CDR1 SGHRS, CDR2 YFSETQ. The CDR3 DNA is TGCGCCAGCAGTCCGACAGGGGGAGGAGAGACCCAGTACTTC. It specifies CASSPTGGGETQYF.

The V call is TRBV10-2, the J call TRBJ2-7, with 8 bases that match TRBD2. There are 14 residues in the CDR3. Unmatched junction bases numbered 7, after V lost 5 bases and J lost 4 bases. The germline V gene has CDR1 WSHSY and CDR2 SAAADI. The CDR3 sequence is CASSLAGTFYEQYV. The DNA for the CDR3 is TGCGCCAGCAGTTTAGCGGGAACCTTTTACGAGCAGTACGTC.

CDR3: CATSREEFSYEQYF. The CDR3 DNA follows: TGTGCCACCAGCAGAGAGGAGTTTTCGTACGAGCAGTACTTC. This chain uses TRBV15 with TRBJ2-7; the D is unclear. The CDR3 length is 14 residues. V was cut by 0 bases and J by 4 bases, with 10 bases left in between. Germline V gene sequence: CDR1 LNHNV, CDR2 YYDKDF (reference sequence).

The chain employs TRBV5-1 and TRBJ1-6; 10 nucleotides align to TRBD1. The CDR3 is 15 amino acids. The trim removed 2 bases at V and 9 bases at J, leaving 5 bases unmatched. The germline V gene encodes CDR1 SGHRS and CDR2 YFSETQ. The CDR3 coding sequence is TGCGCCAGCAGCTTTTCCGGACAGGGGGTTTCACCCCTCCACTTT. Translation gives CASSFSGQGVSPLHF.

This chain links TRBV15 with TRBJ2-7; maybe TRBD1 (8 bases). Trimming pared 0 bases from V and 2 bases from J, leaving 11 bases between. The CDR3 is 15 residues long. In germline, CDR1 is LNHNV, CDR2 YYDKDF (reference sequence). The CDR3 reads CATSRETGGAYEQYF. DNA for the CDR3: TGTGCCACCAGCAGAGAAACAGGGGGGGCCTACGAGCAGTACTTC. The variable domain in full, completed from reference TRBV15 and TRBJ2-7, reads DAMVIQNPRYQVTQFGKPVTLSCSQTLNHNVMYWYQQKSSQAPKLLFHYYDKDFNNEADTPDNFQSRRPNTSFCFLDIRSPGLGDTAMYLCATSRETGGAYEQYFGPGTRLTVT.

The chain recombines TRBV24-1 with TRBJ2-2, with 8 bases aligning to TRBD1. The CDR3 contains 14 residues. The V segment lost 6 bases and the J segment 4 bases; nucleotides outside the gene matches: 3. CDR1 and CDR2 from the germline V gene are KGHDR and SFDVKD. In DNA form, the CDR3 reads TGTGCCACCAGTAGGACAGGGTTCACCGGGGAGCTGTTTTTT. Amino acid sequence: CATSRTGFTGELFF.

On this clone itself: The same CDR3 also results from other DNA sequences found in this sample. The CDR3, as DNA: TGTGCCAGCAGCTTGGGACAGGGAGTCGCAGATACGCAGTATTTT. This translates into CASSLGQGVADTQYF. The rearrangement uses TRBV5-4 and TRBJ2-3; the match to TRBD1 covers 7 bases. Germline trimming cut 0 bases from V and 4 bases from J; bases unmatched to any gene: 5. Germline values: CDR1 SGHNT, CDR2 YYREEE (reference sequence). The CDR3 has 15 residues.

For the CDR3, the DNA is TGCGCCAGCAGCTTGGATGGCAGGGGGCAGGATGAGGGCTACACCTTC. This codes for CASSLDGRGQDEGYTF. The chain uses TRBV5-1 and TRBJ1-2; 8 bases align to TRBD1. Per the germline V gene, CDR1 is SGHRS and CDR2 is YFSETQ. There are 16 residues in the CDR3. With V trimmed by 0 bases and J by 8 bases, 12 bases remained unmatched. Full variable domain (rest looked up from reference TRBV5-1 and TRBJ1-2): KAGVTQTPRYLIKTRGQQVTLSCSPISGHRSVSWYQQTPGQGLQFLFEYFSETQRNKGNFPGRFSGRQFSNSRSEMNVSTLELGDSALYLCASSLDGRGQDEGYTFGSGTRLTVV.

V and J are TRBV5-1 and TRBJ2-7, with a tentative D call TRBD2 (5 bases). Per germline, CDR1 SGHRS and CDR2 YFSETQ. V lost 5 bases to trimming and J lost 5 bases, with 14 bases between them. The CDR3 consists of 13 residues. CDR3: CASSFGAGNEQYF. The DNA of the CDR3 is TGCGCCAGCAGTTTCGGTGCCGGGAACGAGCAGTACTTC.

The chain is built from TRBV19 and TRBJ1-4; the D is unclear. V shed 3 bases and J shed 3 bases, with 14 bases lying between them. CDR3 length equals 16 residues. Germline V gives CDR1 LNHDA, CDR2 SQIVND (reference sequence). CDR3 in amino acids: CASSIVEKGANEKLFF. CDR3 DNA sequence: TGTGCCAGTAGTATTGTTGAGAAGGGAGCTAATGAAAAACTGTTTTTT.

The V gene is TRBV14, the J gene TRBJ1-4, with TRBD1 matching 9 bases. This CDR3 is 15 amino acids long. Germline V gene sequence: CDR1 SGHDN, CDR2 FVKESK. The ends lost 6 bases at V and 5 bases at J; junction bases unmatched: 7. The CDR3 is CASRSGTGRNEKLFF. CDR3 sequence (DNA): TGTGCCAGCAGGAGCGGGACAGGGAGAAATGAAAAACTGTTTTTT.